The present T cell receptor (beta chain) was sequenced within a study of beta chain features in type 1 diabetes. This clone was counted a few times. Based on CD45RO/CCR7/CD25/CD127/CD95/CD27, CD4+ regulatory, stem cell-like memory, naive and central memory cells were sorted. Of the isolated RNA, all was reverse transcribed, and so the sequenced material was expressed TCRB transcripts. Clones were sequenced by immunoSEQ multiplex PCR, and TCRdb holds only the in-frame ones, with some missing. The top ten hold approximately 0.05% of the sample, which has 400,000 to 550,000 clones, about 10% seen once. The sequence was obtained from a woman between 18 and 29 years old in good health. What was sequenced was naive CD4+ T cells from blood.

The CDR3 protein is CAISESKGQSYEQYF. In nucleotides, the CDR3 is TGTGCCATCAGTGAGTCCAAGGGACAGTCCTACGAGCAGTACTTC. This chain connects TRBV10-3 to TRBJ2-7; TRBD1 agrees at 7 bases. V shed 0 bases and J 1 base; nucleotides not matched to a gene: 3. The CDR3 runs 15 residues. Germline CDR1 reads ENHRY; CDR2 reads SYGVKD.